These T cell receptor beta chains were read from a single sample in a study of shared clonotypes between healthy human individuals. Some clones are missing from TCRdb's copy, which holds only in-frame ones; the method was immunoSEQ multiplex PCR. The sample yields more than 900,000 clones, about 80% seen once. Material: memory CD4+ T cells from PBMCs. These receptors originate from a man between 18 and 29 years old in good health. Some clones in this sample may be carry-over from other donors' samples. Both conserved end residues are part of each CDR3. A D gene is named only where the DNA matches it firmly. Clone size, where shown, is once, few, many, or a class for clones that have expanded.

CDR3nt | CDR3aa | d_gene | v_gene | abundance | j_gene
TGTGCCAGCAGCGCAGGGACAGGGGTACTTACGGCTTTCTTT | CASSAGTGVLTAFF | TRBD1 | TRBV7-9 | - | TRBJ1-1
TGTGCCAGCAGCCTCGGACTAGGCCAGACCTACAATGAGCAGTTCTTC | CASSLGLGQTYNEQFF | TRBD2 | TRBV5-8 | - | TRBJ2-1
TGTGCCAGCAGCCAGTATATAAGCAATCAGCCCCAGCATTTT | CASSQYISNQPQHF | - | TRBV7-2 | - | TRBJ1-5
TGTGCCGGAAACCGGGGGACCTCTGGAAACACCATATATTTT | CAGNRGTSGNTIYF | - | TRBV30 | - | TRBJ1-3
TGCGCCAGCAGCCAAGAGATGGCGAGCGAAAAACTGTTTTTT | CASSQEMASEKLFF | - | TRBV4-3 | once | TRBJ1-4
TGTGCCAGCAGCGTAGAGGGGAGGGCCTATGGCTACACCTTC | CASSVEGRAYGYTF | - | TRBV9 | - | TRBJ1-2
TGTGCCAGTGCTACTCAACTAGCGGGTGGAGGGAATGAGCAGTTCTTC | CASATQLAGGGNEQFF | TRBD2 | TRBV28 | - | TRBJ2-1
TGTGCCAGCAGCTCAATTTTGACTAGCGGGAGAAGGCCCTACGAGCAGTACTTC | CASSSILTSGRRPYEQYF | TRBD2 | TRBV5-6 | - | TRBJ2-7
TGTGCCAGCAGCTCACAGCCCGCGGGGAGTGGGGAGACCCAGTACTTC | CASSSQPAGSGETQYF | - | TRBV11-2 | - | TRBJ2-5
TGTGCCACCTACGAAGGGGGTGCAACTAATGAAAAACTGTTTTTT | CATYEGGATNEKLFF | - | TRBV28 | - | TRBJ1-4
TGTGCCAGCAGCTCCAGGACTCTGGGGAGGACCGGGGAGCTGTTTTTT | CASSSRTLGRTGELFF | - | TRBV11-2 | - | TRBJ2-2
TGTGCCAGCAGTGCTCTGGGGGGGACCTACGAGCAGTACTTC | CASSALGGTYEQYF | TRBD2 | TRBV6-1 | - | TRBJ2-7
TGTGCCAGCAGCGTAGCAGGGCAGTCCTACAATGAGCAGTTCTTC | CASSVAGQSYNEQFF | - | TRBV9 | few | TRBJ2-1
TGTGCCAGCAGTTTTTTAGGTGAGCAGTTCTTC | CASSFLGEQFF | - | TRBV27 | - | TRBJ2-1
TGTGCCAGCAGCAGCACCGGGACGAACGAGCAGTTCTTC | CASSSTGTNEQFF | - | TRBV7-9 | - | TRBJ2-1
TGCGCCAGCAGTCGACAGGGGTACGAGCAGTACTTC | CASSRQGYEQYF | TRBD1 | TRBV23-1 | - | TRBJ2-7
TGTGCCAGCAGCGTATCTTCAGGGGAGAAGAAAGAGACCCAGTACTTC | CASSVSSGEKKETQYF | - | TRBV9 | - | TRBJ2-5
TGTGCCAGCAGCCGATATCGGGTCGCCTCTGGAAACACCATATATTTT | CASSRYRVASGNTIYF | - | TRBV13 | - | TRBJ1-3
TGTGCCAGCAGCTTGTGGCAGGGGGCCTCTCAGCCCCAGCATTTT | CASSLWQGASQPQHF | TRBD1 | TRBV5-6 | - | TRBJ1-5
TGTGCCAGCAGTTCCACCGGGACAGGCCCTAGTGGCTACACCTTC | CASSSTGTGPSGYTF | TRBD1 | TRBV6-6 | - | TRBJ1-2
TGTGCCAGCAGCTTGTGGTTCTGGGACAAAGATCAGCCCCAGCATTTT | CASSLWFWDKDQPQHF | - | TRBV5-6 | - | TRBJ1-5
TGTGCCAGCAGCCTGCATAGCGGGAGTCGCAACGAGCAGTACTTC | CASSLHSGSRNEQYF | TRBD2 | TRBV28 | - | TRBJ2-7
TGTGCCAGCAGTGCCGGGACAATCACCTACGAGCAGTACTTC | CASSAGTITYEQYF | - | TRBV28 | few | TRBJ2-7
TGTGCCAGCAGTTACCTCGGGACAGAGAGCTACGAGCAGTACTTC | CASSYLGTESYEQYF | TRBD1 | TRBV6-5 | - | TRBJ2-7
TGTGCCAGCAGTTGGGGACTAGCGGGAAATAATGAGCAGTTCTTC | CASSWGLAGNNEQFF | TRBD2 | TRBV27 | - | TRBJ2-1
TGTGCCAGCAGTTTGCCACGGGGCACTGAAGCTTTCTTT | CASSLPRGTEAFF | - | TRBV28 | - | TRBJ1-1
TGTGCCAGCAGCCGCCAATCCGTCGGGGGGGAGCTGTTTTTT | CASSRQSVGGELFF | - | TRBV4-2 | - | TRBJ2-2
TGTGCCAGCAGACGAGGTAGCTCTGGGGCCAACGTCCTGACTTTC | CASRRGSSGANVLTF | - | TRBV7-2 | once | TRBJ2-6
TGTGCCAGCACGGCAGGGAGTGAAAAACTGTTTTTT | CASTAGSEKLFF | - | TRBV2 | few | TRBJ1-4
TGTGCCATCAGTGAGAGTCATTACTCCTACGAGCAGTACTTC | CAISESHYSYEQYF | - | TRBV10-3 | - | TRBJ2-7
TGCGCCAGCAGCTCGCCCGGGAACGAGGACGAGCAGTACTTC | CASSSPGNEDEQYF | - | TRBV5-1 | - | TRBJ2-7
TGTGCCAGTAGTATAGAACCGGGACAGGGGGCCCCGACAACTAATGAAAAACTGTTTTTT | CASSIEPGQGAPTTNEKLFF | TRBD1 | TRBV19 | - | TRBJ1-4
TGTGCCTGGAGCCCGAGGGGGATTTCCTCTGGGGCCAACGTCCTGACTTTC | CAWSPRGISSGANVLTF | - | TRBV30 | - | TRBJ2-6
TGCGCCAGCAGCTTGGCCCTTAGTCCACCCACAGATACGCAGTATTTT | CASSLALSPPTDTQYF | - | TRBV5-1 | - | TRBJ2-3
TGTGCCAGCAGCGATGATAGCGGGAGCTCCTACGAGCAGTACTTC | CASSDDSGSSYEQYF | TRBD2 | TRBV9 | few | TRBJ2-7
TGTGCCAGCAGCCCAGAGGACAGCAAGAAAGCTTTCTTT | CASSPEDSKKAFF | - | TRBV7-2 | - | TRBJ1-1
TGTGCCAGCAGCTTAGACCAGGGGCAGAGCGAGCAGTACTTC | CASSLDQGQSEQYF | - | TRBV11-2 | - | TRBJ2-7
TGTGCCAGCAGCCGCTACAGTCCGGAAGAGACCCAGTACTTC | CASSRYSPEETQYF | - | TRBV9 | many | TRBJ2-5
TGCGCCAGCAGCCCCCAGCGGGATAGTGTCTACGAGCAGTACTTC | CASSPQRDSVYEQYF | TRBD2 | TRBV4-1 | - | TRBJ2-7
TGTGCCAGCAGTTTTTCCAGGGGGCATGAGCAGTACTTC | CASSFSRGHEQYF | TRBD1 | TRBV27 | - | TRBJ2-7
TGTGCCAGCAGCCAACCAAATCAGCCCCAGCATTTT | CASSQPNQPQHF | - | TRBV16 | - | TRBJ1-5
TGTGCCAGCAGCAAAAACAGGAATCGGCATCGCTCTGGAAACACCATATATTTT | CASSKNRNRHRSGNTIYF | - | TRBV7-3 | - | TRBJ1-3
TGTGCCATCAGTGAGTCTAGGACGGGGAGCGAAAAACTGTTTTTT | CAISESRTGSEKLFF | - | TRBV10-3 | - | TRBJ1-4
TGTGCCAGCAGTCTCCCGTATCTGCTTGATACGCAGTATTTT | CASSLPYLLDTQYF | - | TRBV28 | many | TRBJ2-3
TGTGCCAGCAGCGCTGGACAGGCCTATGGCTACACCTTC | CASSAGQAYGYTF | TRBD1 | TRBV7-9 | many | TRBJ1-2
TGTGCCAGCAGTTACGGGACGGCTGGAAACACCATATATTTT | CASSYGTAGNTIYF | - | TRBV6-5 | - | TRBJ1-3
TGTGCATACGCAGTGGGCTACGAGCAGTACTTC | CAYAVGYEQYF | - | TRBV30 | - | TRBJ2-7
TGTGCCACCACACGACTAGCGAACTCCCCCGATGAGCAGTTCTTC | CATTRLANSPDEQFF | TRBD2 | TRBV6-1 | - | TRBJ2-1
TGTGCCAGCAGCAGACGGAGATCTGGAAACACCATATATTTT | CASSRRRSGNTIYF | - | TRBV5-6 | once | TRBJ1-3
TGCGCCAGCAGCACAGGGGGACCTCCATACGAGCAGTACTTC | CASSTGGPPYEQYF | TRBD1 | TRBV5-1 | - | TRBJ2-7
TGTGCCATCCCGGAGGGGCGGATGCAGTTCTTC | CAIPEGRMQFF | - | TRBV2 | - | TRBJ2-1